The 8 T cell receptor beta chains listed next were all sequenced from one sample in a study of radiotherapy plus CTLA-4 blockade in lung cancer. Produced via immunoSEQ multiplex PCR; TCRdb's table is partial and in-frame only. The sample includes 90,000 to 150,000 clones, about four fifths of them seen just once. Material: peripheral blood, obtained from a patient treated with radiotherapy plus ipilimumab. The source is a human donor with non-small cell lung cancer who had a partial response to radiotherapy plus ipilimumab.

The chain combines TRBV18 with TRBJ2-1, with 13 bases aligning to TRBD2. V shed 6 bases and J 7 bases; nucleotides not matched to a gene: 6. The CDR3 loop spans 15 amino acids. The V gene's germline CDR1 is KGHSH and CDR2 LQKENI. The CDR3 nucleotides read TGTGCCAGCTCGAGGACTAGCGGGAGTGGGAATGAGCAGTTCTTC. This sequence encodes CASSRTSGSGNEQFF. The complete variable domain, with remaining parts taken from reference TRBV18 and TRBJ2-1, reads NAGVMQNPRHLVRRRGQEARLRCSPMKGHSHVYWYRQLPEEGLKFMVYLQKENIIDESGMPKERFSAEFPKEGPSILRIQQVVRGDSAAYFCASSRTSGSGNEQFFGPGTRLTVL.

This clone was observed a few times. The V and J genes are TRBV27 and TRBJ2-2; 9 positions match TRBD2. Germline values: CDR1 MNHEY, CDR2 SMNVEV (reference sequence). The CDR3 has 16 residues. J lost 2 bases, V lost 7 bases, and 8 bases had no gene match. CDR3 sequence (DNA): TGTGCCAGCACGACTAGCGGAGAGACTAACACCGGGGAGCTGTTTTTT. Protein product: CASTTSGETNTGELFF.

The chain uses TRBV7-2 and TRBJ1-2; 7 positions match TRBD1. Germline assignment: CDR1 SGHTA and CDR2 FQGNSA. CDR3 size: 15 residues. With V trimmed by 1 base and J by 4 bases, 6 bases remained unmatched. CDR3 bases: TGTGCCAGCAGCTTAGGGGGAGGACAGGTCTATGGCTACACCTTC. The encoded protein is CASSLGGGQVYGYTF.

V usage is TRBV6-5 and J usage is TRBJ1-5, with D possibly matching TRBD1 (6 bases). CDR1 MNHEY and CDR2 SVGAGI come from the germline V gene. The V end was cut by 1 base, the J end by 9 bases, with 16 bases between. The CDR3 contains 15 residues. CDR3 sequence: CASSYFAGAGVPQHF. CDR3 DNA sequence: TGTGCCAGCAGTTACTTTGCGGGGGCGGGTGTGCCCCAGCATTTT.

The chain joins TRBV4-1 to TRBJ1-2, with D unresolved. Trimming pared 1 base from V and 2 bases from J, leaving 11 bases between. The germline V gene has CDR1 MGHRA and CDR2 YSYEKL. There are 15 residues in the CDR3. CDR3: CASSQARESNYGYTF. In DNA, the CDR3 is TGCGCCAGCAGCCAAGCGCGGGAATCCAACTATGGCTACACCTTC.

This clone was observed a few times. The chain uses TRBV6-5 and TRBJ2-7; TRBD1 might be the D (7 bases). The V gene's germline CDR1 is MNHEY and CDR2 SVGAGI. V lost 4 bases and J lost 3, with 13 bases in between. The CDR3 sequence is 14 residues long. CDR3 amino acids: CASSLGQGGYEQYF. The CDR3 DNA reads as TGTGCCAGCAGTTTAGGGCAGGGGGGCTACGAGCAGTACTTC.

This clone was counted a single time. The V call is TRBV2, the J call TRBJ1-4, with a weak D call TRBD1 (6 bases). Trimming pared 3 bases from V and 5 bases from J, leaving 13 bases between. There are 15 residues in the CDR3. Germline V gene lookup returns CDR1 SNHLY and CDR2 FYNNEI. The CDR3 DNA is TGTGCCAGCAGTGATTTGGGGACAAGAAATGAAAAACTGTTTTTT. Translation gives CASSDLGTRNEKLFF. The full variable domain, in which reference TRBV2 and TRBJ1-4 provide the parts outside the CDR3, is EPEVTQTPSHQVTQMGQEVILRCVPISNHLYFYWYRQILGQKVEFLVSFYNNEISEKSEIFDDQFSVERPDGSNFTLKIRSTKLEDSAMYFCASSDLGTRNEKLFFGSGTQLSVL.

Concerning this clone: Relative to the germline gene, one junction end is altered; a read error may explain this. The chain uses TRBV27 and TRBJ1-5; TRBD1 aligns across 7 bases. This CDR3 comprises 16 residues. CDR1 is MNHEY and CDR2 is SMNVEV in the germline V gene (reference sequence). CDR3 DNA sequence: TGTACCAGCAGTTTATCAAGGGGGCTCGTCAATCAGCCCCAGCATTTT. Protein sequence: CTSSLSRGLVNQPQHF.